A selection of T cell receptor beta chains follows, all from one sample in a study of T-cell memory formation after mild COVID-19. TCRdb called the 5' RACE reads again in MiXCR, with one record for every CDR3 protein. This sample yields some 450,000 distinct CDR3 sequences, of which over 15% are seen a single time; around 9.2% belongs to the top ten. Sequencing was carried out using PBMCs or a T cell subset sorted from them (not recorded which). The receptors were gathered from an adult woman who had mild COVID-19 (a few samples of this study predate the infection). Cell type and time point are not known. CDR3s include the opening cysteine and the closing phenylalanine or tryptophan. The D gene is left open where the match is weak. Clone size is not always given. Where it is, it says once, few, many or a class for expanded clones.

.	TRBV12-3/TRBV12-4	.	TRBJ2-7	TGTGCCAGCAGCCGGATTCAGGGGAACGAGCAGTACTTC	CASSRIQGNEQYF
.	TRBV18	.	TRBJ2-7	TGTGCCAGCTCAAACGCCTCCCCCCGCCCGATCTACGAGCAGTACTTC	CASSNASPRPIYEQYF
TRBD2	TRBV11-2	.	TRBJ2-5	TGTGCCAGCAGCTTAGCTTGGGGGGGAAGACGGGAGACCCAGTACTTC	CASSLAWGGRRETQYF
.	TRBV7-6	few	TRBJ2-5	TGTGCCAGCAGCTTGGGGAGCGGAAACCAAGAGACCCAGTACTTC	CASSLGSGNQETQYF
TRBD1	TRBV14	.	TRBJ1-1	TGTGCCAGCCGACAGGGGCTGAGCACTGAAGCTTTCTTT	CASRQGLSTEAFF
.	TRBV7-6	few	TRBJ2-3	TGTGCCAGCAGCTTAGGGGGACAACCCACAGATACGCAGTATTTT	CASSLGGQPTDTQYF
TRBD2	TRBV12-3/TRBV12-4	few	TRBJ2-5	TGTGCCAGCAGTTTGGCTAGCGGGGGGGAGACCCAGTACTTC	CASSLASGGETQYF
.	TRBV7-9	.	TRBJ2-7	TGTGCCAGCAGGGAGGGGGGAGGTTACGAGCAGTACTTC	CASREGGGYEQYF
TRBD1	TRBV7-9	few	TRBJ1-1	TGTGCCAGCAGCTCAAGTTACAGGGGTTGGACTGAAGCTTTCTTT	CASSSSYRGWTEAFF
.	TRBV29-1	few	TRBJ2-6	TGCAGCGTTGATTTGTCTGGGGCCAACGTCCTGACGTTC	CSVDLSGANVLTF
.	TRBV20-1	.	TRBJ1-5	TGCAGTGCTCTAAATCCCCTGGGCAGACATGGTGATAGCAATCAGCCCCAGCATTTT	CSALNPLGRHGDSNQPQHF
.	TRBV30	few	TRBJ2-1	TGTGCCTCCGACGACCCTTCGGGAGTTCTTTATAATGAGCAGTTCTTC	CASDDPSGVLYNEQFF
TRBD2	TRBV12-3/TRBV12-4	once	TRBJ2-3	TGTGCCAGCAGTTTAGGCGCGGGGGGCCAGACTAGCACAGATACGCAGTATTTT	CASSLGAGGQTSTDTQYF
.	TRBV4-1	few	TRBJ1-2	TGCGCCAGCAGCCAGATGACGGGTGGCTACACCTTC	CASSQMTGGYTF
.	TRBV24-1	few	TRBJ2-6	TGTGCCACCAGTGAAGCAGGGACTGGGGCCAACGTCCTGACTTTC	CATSEAGTGANVLTF
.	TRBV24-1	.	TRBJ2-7	TGTGCCACCAGTGACCGGGTAGGGCAGTACTTC	CATSDRVGQYF
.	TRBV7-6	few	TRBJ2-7	TGTGCCAGCGGTTCCCAAGGGTCCTACGAGCAGTACTTC	CASGSQGSYEQYF
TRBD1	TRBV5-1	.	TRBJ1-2	TGCGCCAGCAGCTCCCATGGAGCCGGGACAGGGGATGGCTACACCTTC	CASSSHGAGTGDGYTF
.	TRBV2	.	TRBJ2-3	TGTGCCAGCAGTGAGGGAACCGGACCCACAGATACGCAGTATTTT	CASSEGTGPTDTQYF
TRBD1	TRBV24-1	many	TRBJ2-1	TGTGCCACCAGCCGATGGACAGGGTTATACAATGAGCAGTTCTTC	CATSRWTGLYNEQFF
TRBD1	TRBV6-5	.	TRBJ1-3	TGTGCCAGCAGGGGACAGGGGTCCCCCTCTGGAAACACCATATATTTT	CASRGQGSPSGNTIYF
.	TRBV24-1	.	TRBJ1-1	TGTGCCACCAGTGTGGGCAGTAACACTGAAGCTCTCTTT	CATSVGSNTEALF
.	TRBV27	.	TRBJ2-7	TGTGCCAGCAGTTCCCCCCCTGCCTACGAGCAGTACTTC	CASSSPPAYEQYF
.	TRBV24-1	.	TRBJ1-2	TGTGCCACCAGTGAGCAGGGAGGTAGTGGCTACACCTTC	CATSEQGGSGYTF
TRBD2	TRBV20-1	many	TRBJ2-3	TGCAGTGCTACTACCCGGACTAGCGGGAGCACAGATACGCAGTATTTT	CSATTRTSGSTDTQYF
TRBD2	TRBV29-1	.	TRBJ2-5	TGCAGCGTCGTGGGACTAGCGGAGGAGACCCAGTACTTC	CSVVGLAEETQYF
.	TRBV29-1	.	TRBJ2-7	TGCAGCGTCCTTGACCCCGTTGGCTCCTACGAGCAGTACTTC	CSVLDPVGSYEQYF
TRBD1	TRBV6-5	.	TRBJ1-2	TGTGCCAGCCAGGGGGACTATGGCTACACCTTC	CASQGDYGYTF
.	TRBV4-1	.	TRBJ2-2	TGCGCCAGCAGCCAAGATTGGCCCCCAATTGGCACCGGGGAGCTGTTTTTT	CASSQDWPPIGTGELFF
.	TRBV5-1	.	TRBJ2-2	TGCGCCAGCTCGGTTGCGGGTCCCGGGGAGCTGTTTTTT	CASSVAGPGELFF
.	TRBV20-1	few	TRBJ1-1	TGCAGTGCTAGAAACTTCCCGAACACTGAAGCTTTCTTT	CSARNFPNTEAFF
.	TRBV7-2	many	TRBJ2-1	TGTGCCAGCAGCTCCCGGGTCTACAATGAGCAGTTCTTC	CASSSRVYNEQFF
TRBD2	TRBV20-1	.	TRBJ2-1	TGCAGTGCTAGAGCCGGGACTAGCGGGAGATTAAATGAGCAGTTCTTC	CSARAGTSGRLNEQFF
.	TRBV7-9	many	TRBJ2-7	TGTGCCAGCAGCTTAGTCCCCCCCACAGGCGCCTACGAGCAGTACTTC	CASSLVPPTGAYEQYF
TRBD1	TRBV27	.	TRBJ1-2	TGTGCCAGCAGTCCAGCCCCACAGGGGGCTAATGGCTACACCTTC	CASSPAPQGANGYTF
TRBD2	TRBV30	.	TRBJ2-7	TGTGCCTGGAGAGAGGGACTAGCGGGAACCTACGAGCAGTACTTC	CAWREGLAGTYEQYF
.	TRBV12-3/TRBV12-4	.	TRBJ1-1	TGTGCCAGCAAGACAGCCATGAACACTGAAGCTTTCTTT	CASKTAMNTEAFF
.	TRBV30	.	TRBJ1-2	TGTGCCTGGAGTGTATACGTCAGGCAGGATGGCTACACCTTC	CAWSVYVRQDGYTF
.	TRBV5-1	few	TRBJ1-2	TGCGCCAGCAGCTTGACAGGGCCCATCTATGGCTACACCTTC	CASSLTGPIYGYTF
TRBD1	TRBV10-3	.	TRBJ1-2	TGTGCCATCAGTGAGTGGGACAGGACCACTAACTATGGCTACACCTTC	CAISEWDRTTNYGYTF
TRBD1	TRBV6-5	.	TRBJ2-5	TGTGCCAGCAGTCCGGACAGGGCAGCGCAAGAGACCCAGTACTTC	CASSPDRAAQETQYF
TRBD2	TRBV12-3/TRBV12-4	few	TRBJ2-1	TGTGCCAGCAGTCGACCGGGACTAGCGGGAGGGCCATACAATGAGCAGTTCTTC	CASSRPGLAGGPYNEQFF